A single sample is the source of the 9 T cell receptor beta chains below, sequenced in a study of T cell responses to AZD1222 COVID-19 vaccine. Sequencing was performed with immunoSEQ multiplex PCR; in TCRdb, only in-frame clones are kept and a portion is missing. The sample yields 85,000 to 120,000 clones, about 85% seen once. Material: peripheral blood, obtained on day 0 of AZD1222 vaccination. The receptors were gathered from an adult in good health.

V and J are TRBV5-4 and TRBJ2-1, with TRBD2 matching over 10 bases. Per the germline V gene, CDR1 is SGHNT and CDR2 is YYREEE (reference sequence). The CDR3 has 15 amino acids. J gave up 5 bases and V 3 bases, and 5 bases lay outside the gene matches. CDR3 protein: CASSSLAGGDNEQFF. CDR3 nucleotides: TGTGCCAGCAGCTCCTTAGCGGGAGGCGACAATGAGCAGTTCTTC.

V usage is TRBV18 and J usage is TRBJ1-5; the D is unclear. There are 17 residues in the CDR3. Trimming stripped 3 bases from V and 0 bases from J, with 15 bases between. CDR1 KGHSH and CDR2 LQKENI come from the germline V gene. The CDR3 sequence: CASSPPGGTNSNQPQHF. The CDR3 bases are TGTGCCAGCTCACCCCCAGGAGGTACCAATAGCAATCAGCCCCAGCATTTT.

The chain uses TRBV7-2 and TRBJ2-7; 12 nucleotides align to TRBD2. J lost 3 bases, V lost 5 bases, and 8 bases had no gene match. The germline V gene has CDR1 SGHTA and CDR2 FQGNSA. The CDR3 sequence is 16 residues long. In DNA, the CDR3 is TGTGCCAGCAGCCCCCATCCTAGCGGGAGGGGCTACGAGCAGTACTTC. Amino acid sequence: CASSPHPSGRGYEQYF. The full variable domain, with the rest looked up from reference TRBV7-2 and TRBJ2-7, is GAGVSQSPSNKVTEKGKDVELRCDPISGHTALYWYRQSLGQGLEFLIYFQGNSAPDKSGLPSDRFSAERTGGSVSTLTIQRTQQEDSAVYLCASSPHPSGRGYEQYFGPGTRLTVT.

Points on this clone: Other DNA variants within this sample encode the same CDR3. The chain has TRBV2 and TRBJ1-3; the D is unclear. With 8 bases removed from V and 0 bases from J, the gap between germline ends came to 8 bases. This CDR3 has 13 residues. Germline V gives CDR1 SNHLY, CDR2 FYNNEI. The CDR3 nucleotides read TGTGCCAGCCGGGGTAACTCTGGAAACACCATATATTTT. Protein product: CASRGNSGNTIYF.

The chain combines TRBV19 with TRBJ2-4; D remains ambiguous. From germline, CDR1 is LNHDA and CDR2 SQIVND (reference sequence). The V gene lost 5 bases and the J gene lost 9 bases, with 11 bases spanning the gap. CDR3 size: 12 residues. CDR3 sequence reads: CASSVGQTIQYF. The DNA for the CDR3 is TGTGCCAGTAGTGTGGGCCAGACCATTCAGTACTTC.

V and J are TRBV27 and TRBJ1-2; D perhaps matches TRBD1 (5 bases). Germline V lookup: CDR1 MNHEY, CDR2 SMNVEV (reference sequence). Trimming pared 2 bases from V and 5 bases from J, leaving 9 bases between. The CDR3 length is 13 residues. The DNA of the CDR3 is TGTGCCAGCAGTTTACCTTCAGGGTATGGCTACACCTTC. It is translated as CASSLPSGYGYTF.

The genes are TRBV27 and TRBJ1-5; D gene uncertain. Trimming removed 0 bases at V and 7 bases at J, with 16 bases between. Germline-derived CDR1 and CDR2 are MNHEY and SMNVEV (reference sequence). The CDR3 runs to 16 residues. The CDR3 region has the DNA TGTGCCAGCAGTTTATCCTGGGCGGGAAGTGGCCAGCCCCAGCATTTT. It is translated as CASSLSWAGSGQPQHF.

The table lists this clone with a count of one. The chain combines TRBV5-1 with TRBJ1-4; D ambiguous. Trimming removed 0 bases from V and 8 bases from J, with 8 bases in between. Germline CDR1 is SGHRS and CDR2 is YFSETQ. There are 13 residues in the CDR3. The CDR3 DNA sequence: TGCGCCAGCAGCTTGGAGGGCGGCGAAAAACTGTTTTTT. It codes for CASSLEGGEKLFF.

The V gene is TRBV20-1, the J gene TRBJ2-1, with a weak D call TRBD2 (6 bases). The germline V gene has CDR1 DFQATT and CDR2 SNEGSKA (reference sequence). Trimming pared 3 bases from V and 0 bases from J, leaving 15 bases between. This CDR3 spans 16 amino acids. The CDR3 loop reads CSASPGGGGSYNEQFF. Written as DNA, the CDR3 is TGCAGTGCTAGTCCCGGGGGTGGGGGCTCCTACAATGAGCAGTTCTTC.